This T cell receptor beta chain stems from a study of blood T cells in healthy people across ages. This clonotype was found many times. CDR3 length: 17 amino acids. J gave up 0 bases and V 0 bases, and 4 bases lay outside the gene matches. Looked up from germline, CDR1 is KGHDR and CDR2 is SFDVKD. Donation came from healthy Caucasian individuals in Russia who were aged about 6 to 95. PCR was performed a second time for about 6 to 12 cycles using a sample-barcoded 5' primer and a J-beta primer mix. Researchers report that a template-switch adaptor with 12 random nucleotides tagged each cDNA molecule. TCRdb analysed the 5' RACE reads with MiXCR anew, one entry per CDR3 protein. The data contain 550,000 to 800,000 distinct CDR3 sequences, approximately 31% of them seen just once; the ten biggest clones take up 15% to 19%.

The gene calls are TRBV24-1 and TRBJ2-1; 7 bases align to TRBD2. Sequencing was performed on blood. This sequence was found in a woman older than 75 in good health. The CDR3 DNA reads as TGTGCCACCAGTGATTTGAGCGGGGCTTACTCCTACAATGAGCAGTTCTTC. Encoded protein: CATSDLSGAYSYNEQFF.